This T cell receptor beta chain originates from a study of cytomegalovirus exposure and HLA in healthy donors. Primers included in the PCR were 60 Vbeta and 13 Jbeta primers. Per the original data handling: The count from a later analysis was about 80 million unique TCR beta chains, around 10 million of them shared. Measured with immunoSEQ multiplex PCR; TCRdb has only the in-frame clones, and not every one. V and J calls and clone size come straight from that table; D and trimming were deduced from the DNA. Among more than 150,000 clones listed, 70% to 80% were seen once. Broader study findings: TRBV6-2, TRBV6-3 and other indistinguishable V segments were excluded. It was likely that a cluster of highly shared sequence variants was a sequencing artifact.

Healthy bone marrow donors made up the cohort. This clone appeared once. Its antigen is undetermined. The germline gives CDR1 SGHRS, CDR2 YFSETQ. With 6 bases removed from V and 2 bases from J, the gap between germline ends came to 18 bases. This CDR3 contains 15 residues. Input material: PBMCs. This TCR derives from a man aged 18 to 35 in good health and CMV-seronegative. V gene TRBV5-1 combines with J gene TRBJ2-7, with a weak D call TRBD2 (7 bases). The CDR3 coding sequence is TGCGCCAGCACCCTCGTGGGGGGGCCTACCTACGAGCAGTACTTC. It encodes CASTLVGGPTYEQYF.